These 27 T cell receptor beta chains share one sample of origin, sequenced in a study of shared clonotypes between healthy human individuals. Profiling relied on immunoSEQ multiplex PCR, and the TCRdb table lists in-frame clones only, not all of them. The sample lists about 500,000 clones, 77% occurring once. The specimen was PBMCs. The source is a middle-aged woman in good health. Some clones in this sample may be carry-over from other donors' samples.

Comment on this clone: A far larger clone differs by one base, so this is likely a read error. DNA of the CDR3: TGTGCCAGCAGCCCGACCGGGACCGGGAGGACTGAAGCTTTCTTT. Translation: CASSPTGTGRTEAFF. The chain combines TRBV7-2 with TRBJ1-1, with a possible D match to TRBD1 (5 bases). The CDR3 is 15 amino acids. V dropped 5 bases and J dropped 5 bases, with 18 bases sitting between them. Germline values: CDR1 SGHTA, CDR2 FQGNSA.

This chain uses TRBV18 with TRBJ1-1; 7 bases map to TRBD1. The V gene end was trimmed by 3 bases and the J gene end by 2 bases; junction bases not matched to a gene: 6. CDR1 and CDR2 from the germline V gene are KGHSH and LQKENI. CDR3 size: 15 residues. The CDR3 is CASSPFQGGNTEAFF. As DNA, the CDR3 is TGTGCCAGCTCACCTTTTCAGGGGGGAAACACTGAAGCTTTCTTT.

Points on this clone: One base separates it from a far larger clone, so it is likely a read error. CDR3 coding DNA: TGTACCAGCAGCAGACTAGCGGGCCCCGACGAGCAGTACTTC. It codes for CTSSRLAGPDEQYF. The chain uses TRBV6-5 and TRBJ2-7, with TRBD2 matching 10 bases. Germline V gene lookup returns CDR1 MNHEY and CDR2 SVGAGI. The CDR3 covers 14 residues.

This clone was recorded at least ten times. The rearrangement uses TRBV28 and TRBJ1-2; 11 bases agree with TRBD1. Germline assignment: CDR1 MDHEN and CDR2 SYDVKM. After removal of 4 bases from V and 7 bases from J, the junction contained 8 bases not matched to a gene. The CDR3 runs 15 residues. CDR3 sequence (DNA): TGTGCCAGCAGTTCCCGGGACAGGGGGTTGGGTGGCTACACCTTC. Translation: CASSSRDRGLGGYTF.

The chain combines TRBV7-2 with TRBJ2-1, with D tentatively TRBD2 (6 bases). V was shortened by 5 bases and J by 6 bases, with 23 bases between the two germline ends. From germline, CDR1 is SGHTA and CDR2 FQGNSA. The CDR3 is 17 residues long. The CDR3 nucleotides are TGTGCCAGCAGCCGGGGAGGAGTCCGAGCGTGGGGCAATGAGCAGTTCTTC. The encoded protein is CASSRGGVRAWGNEQFF.

The chain links TRBV7-9 to TRBJ1-1; D gene ambiguous. CDR1 is SEHNR, CDR2 FQNEAQ, per germline (reference sequence). This CDR3 contains 12 residues. Trimming removed 3 bases at V and 3 bases at J, with 5 bases between. CDR3 nucleotide sequence: TGTGCCAGCAGCTTTGGTTACACTGAAGCTTTCTTT. Protein sequence: CASSFGYTEAFF.

J is TRBJ2-5 and V is TRBV9; 12 positions agree with TRBD2. With 4 bases clipped from V and 5 bases from J, the junction kept 6 bases outside the gene matches. The CDR3 is made up of 15 amino acids. CDR1 and CDR2 (germline): SGDLS, YYNGEE. The CDR3 DNA reads as TGTGCCAGCAGCACCGGACTAGCGGGAATGGAGACCCAGTACTTC. Protein: CASSTGLAGMETQYF.

The chain uses TRBV21-1 and TRBJ1-3. TRBV21-1 is recorded as a pseudogene. This CDR3 comprises 14 residues. The CDR3: CASSSRTAGNTIYF. The CDR3 DNA reads as TGTGCCAGCAGTTCCAGGACGGCGGGAAACACCATATATTTT.

The rearrangement links TRBV7-2 to TRBJ1-1; D unclear. Looked up from germline, CDR1 is SGHTA and CDR2 is FQGNSA. This CDR3 contains 12 residues. The V end lost 4 bases, the J end lost 13 bases, and 16 bases lay between the germline ends. The CDR3 loop reads CASSSLTGGGFF. In DNA, the CDR3 is TGTGCCAGCAGCTCCCTGACCGGAGGAGGTTTCTTT.

This clone was recorded a few times. The chain joins TRBV9 to TRBJ2-7; D uncertain. The germline V and J ends were trimmed by 3 bases and 6 bases, with 13 bases remaining between them. The CDR3 runs to 13 residues. CDR1 and CDR2 (germline): SGDLS, YYNGEE. This chain's CDR3 is CASSAIVNGEQYF. The DNA of the CDR3 is TGTGCCAGCAGCGCCATAGTCAACGGCGAGCAGTACTTC.

CDR3 protein: CAWSVFSNQPQHF. The CDR3 coding sequence is TGTGCCTGGAGTGTGTTCAGCAATCAGCCCCAGCATTTT. The chain is built from TRBV30 and TRBJ1-5, with D hard to call. Germline V lookup: CDR1 GTSNPN, CDR2 SVGIG (reference sequence). Trimming took 0 bases from V and 1 from J, leaving 4 bases between them. The length of the CDR3 is 13 residues.

Points on this clone: This may come from a read error, since a much larger clone is one base off. The V call is TRBV6-6, the J call TRBJ2-3; TRBD2 aligns across 9 bases. There are 15 residues in the CDR3. CDR1 is MNHNY and CDR2 is SVGAGI in the germline V gene (reference sequence). Trimming cost V 2 bases and J 2 bases; bases outside gene matches: 2. CDR3 DNA sequence: TGTGCCAGCAGTTACGGCGGGAGGGCCACAGATACGCAGTATTTT. Its translation is CASSYGGRATDTQYF.

About this clone: A clone one base away is much larger, so this may be a read error. Within the sample, other DNA sequences also encode this same CDR3. This rearrangement joins TRBV28 to TRBJ2-3; 12 nucleotides align to TRBD2. Germline lookup yields CDR1 MDHEN and CDR2 SYDVKM. CDR3 length: 15 residues. Trimming took 5 bases from V and 7 from J; bases not matched to a gene: 7. The CDR3 coding sequence is TGTGCCAGCAGTAAAGGACTAGCGGGAATCTATACGCAGTATTTT. Translated, it gives CASSKGLAGIYTQYF.

The rearrangement links TRBV5-4 to TRBJ2-2; D possibly corresponds to TRBD1 (5 bases). CDR1 is SGHNT and CDR2 is YYREEE in the germline V gene (reference sequence). Trimming removed 0 bases from V and 8 bases from J, with 23 bases in between. The CDR3 spans 18 residues. The CDR3 here is CASSLASYPSEDKGELFF. The DNA of the CDR3 is TGTGCCAGCAGCTTGGCGAGTTACCCCAGTGAGGACAAAGGGGAGCTGTTTTTT. The complete variable domain, with remaining parts taken from reference TRBV5-4 and TRBJ2-2, reads ETGVTQSPTHLIKTRGQQVTLRCSSQSGHNTVSWYQQALGQGPQFIFQYYREEENGRGNFPPRFSGLQFPNYSSELNVNALELDDSALYLCASSLASYPSEDKGELFFGEGSRLTVL.

As concerns this clone: Mismatch with germline at one junction end may stem from a read error. The genes are TRBV18 and TRBJ1-3; D ambiguous. CDR3 length: 17 amino acids. Germline-derived CDR1 and CDR2 are KGHSH and LQKENI. The CDR3 sequence: CASSPPSGSGPGNTIHF. The CDR3, as DNA: TGTGCCAGCTCACCACCTTCGGGTTCTGGCCCTGGAAACACCATACATTTT.

This chain links TRBV11-3 with TRBJ2-3; D is unresolved. V lost 4 bases, J lost 4 bases, and 6 bases lay in between. This CDR3 is 12 amino acids long. Germline CDR1 is SGHNT and CDR2 is YENEEA. DNA of the CDR3: TGTGCCAGCAGCTCCCGGGCAGATACGCAGTATTTT. Protein product: CASSSRADTQYF.

Written as DNA, the CDR3 is TGTGCCAGCTACGGCGGACAGGGGAGGAACGAGCAGTACTTC. Amino acid sequence: CASYGGQGRNEQYF. The chain couples TRBV5-5 to TRBJ2-7; 9 bases agree with TRBD1. This CDR3 spans 14 amino acids. After removal of 7 bases from V and 5 bases from J, the junction contained 10 bases not matched to a gene. Germline V gene lookup returns CDR1 SGHKS and CDR2 YYEKEE (reference sequence).

The V call is TRBV11-3, the J call TRBJ2-1, with D maybe TRBD1 (6 bases). Germline loops: CDR1 SGHNT, CDR2 YENEEA. The CDR3 is 14 residues long. Trimming took off 5 bases at V and 2 bases at J, with 10 bases between the two ends. CDR3 residues: CASSPQGTYNEQFF. The DNA for the CDR3 is TGTGCCAGCAGCCCACAGGGTACCTACAATGAGCAGTTCTTC.

Note on this clone: A far bigger clonotype differs at one base, so this is likely a read error. V gene TRBV6-1 combines with J gene TRBJ1-2; D ambiguous. This CDR3 is 12 amino acids long. Germline CDR1 MNHNS, CDR2 SASEGT. Deletions cut 4 bases from V and 1 base from J, with 4 bases between. The CDR3 nucleotides are TGTGCCAGCAGTGTGGGTAACTATGGCTACACCTTC. Amino acids: CASSVGNYGYTF.

This clone was recorded only once. The CDR3 reads CASSSTGADHTIYF. CDR3 sequence (DNA): TGTGCCAGCAGTTCGACAGGGGCCGACCACACCATATATTTT. This sequence joins TRBV28 and TRBJ1-3; 8 nucleotides match TRBD1. V lost 4 bases, J lost 8 bases, and 7 bases stayed unmatched. Germline V gene sequence: CDR1 MDHEN, CDR2 SYDVKM. This CDR3 contains 14 residues.

The rearrangement uses TRBV5-6 and TRBJ1-3, with a possible D match to TRBD1 (5 bases). Trimming took off 3 bases at V and 2 bases at J, with 12 bases between the two ends. Germline V gene sequence: CDR1 SGHDT, CDR2 YYEEEE. The CDR3 runs 15 residues. CDR3: CASSSQVLTGNTIYF. The CDR3 DNA sequence: TGTGCCAGCAGCTCACAGGTCTTAACTGGAAACACCATATATTTT.

Comments on this clone: The identical CDR3 is also encoded by other nucleotide sequences in the sample. The chain recombines TRBV5-1 with TRBJ2-7, with D unclear. The germline V gene has CDR1 SGHRS and CDR2 YFSETQ. This CDR3 has 13 amino acids. V gave up 5 bases and J gave up 3 bases, with 12 bases separating them. DNA of the CDR3: TGCGCCAGCAGTTTTGACACCAGCTACGAGCAGTACTTC. This encodes CASSFDTSYEQYF.

The CDR3 nucleotides are TGTGCCAGCAGCCCACGACTAGCCCAGACCGGGGAGCTGTTTTTT. Its protein product is CASSPRLAQTGELFF. The J gene is TRBJ2-2, the V gene TRBV7-3; 7 bases line up with TRBD2. CDR3 length equals 15 residues. Germline CDR1 SGHTA, CDR2 FQGTGA. The junction had 8 bases not matched to a gene; V was cut back by 5 bases and J by 5 bases.

The chain carries TRBV6-5 and TRBJ1-5; TRBD1 is a possible D gene (5 bases). Germline V lookup: CDR1 MNHEY, CDR2 SVGAGI. This CDR3 is 14 amino acids long. V lost 3 bases and J lost 6, with 12 bases in between. The CDR3 sequence is CASSYRSGGQPQHF. The CDR3 DNA reads as TGTGCCAGCAGTTATCGGTCCGGGGGTCAGCCCCAGCATTTT.

Turning to this clone: Possible read error: a much larger clone is one base away. This chain uses TRBV6-5 with TRBJ2-7; possible D gene TRBD2, 6 bases. The V gene lost 6 bases and the J gene lost 7 bases, with 19 bases spanning the gap. Germline CDR1 is MNHEY and CDR2 is SVGAGI. The CDR3 spans 14 residues. The CDR3 is CASSQDYLAREQYF. CDR3 nucleotides: TGTGCCAGCAGCCAGGACTACCTGGCTCGGGAGCAGTACTTC.

The chain couples TRBV29-1 to TRBJ2-7, with D maybe TRBD1 (7 bases). Germline loops: CDR1 SQVTM, CDR2 ANQGSEA. The V and J ends lost 6 bases and 4 bases respectively, with 19 bases between them. This CDR3 region has 14 residues. CDR3 loop: CSVAVSGGRYEQYF. The CDR3 DNA follows: TGCAGCGTGGCGGTTTCAGGGGGGAGGTACGAGCAGTACTTC.

On this clone: Being one base from a much bigger clone, this may be a read error. Different DNA sequences within this sample yield the same CDR3. The CDR3 DNA sequence: TGTGCCAGCAGCTTAACGGGACCCTACGAGCAGTACTTC. It translates to CASSLTGPYEQYF. The V call is TRBV11-2, the J call TRBJ2-7; perhaps D is TRBD1 or TRBD2 (5 bases each). Germline loops: CDR1 SGHAT, CDR2 FQNNGV. The CDR3 is made up of 13 amino acids. Trimming removed 2 bases at V and 2 bases at J, with 7 bases between.